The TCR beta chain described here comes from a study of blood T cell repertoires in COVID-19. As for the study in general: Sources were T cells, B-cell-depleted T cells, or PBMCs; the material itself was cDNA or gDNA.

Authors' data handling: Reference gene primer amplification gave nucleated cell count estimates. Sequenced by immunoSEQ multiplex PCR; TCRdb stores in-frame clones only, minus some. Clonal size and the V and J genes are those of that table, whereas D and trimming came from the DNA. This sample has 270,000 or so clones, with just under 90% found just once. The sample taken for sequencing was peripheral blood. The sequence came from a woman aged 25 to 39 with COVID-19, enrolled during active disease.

DNA of the CDR3: TGCGCCAGCAGCAGGGGACAGGTACCTAACTATGGCTACACCTTC. Protein: CASSRGQVPNYGYTF. The chain couples TRBV5-1 to TRBJ1-2; TRBD1 aligns across 8 bases. Trimming took 4 bases from V and 0 from J; bases not matched to a gene: 5. From germline, CDR1 is SGHRS and CDR2 YFSETQ. The CDR3 spans 15 residues.